This T cell receptor beta chain was documented in a study of PD-1 blockade in classical Hodgkin lymphoma. Broader study findings: Newly diagnosed patients reportedly had lower baseline TCR diversity than healthy donors.

Points on this clone: As yet, its antigen is unknown.

Time point denoted: cycle 4 day 1 (C4D1), after 6 weeks of nivolumab. Autologous stem cell transplantation was followed by relapse in every patient, and brentuximab vedotin exposure varied. J was trimmed by 6 bases and V by 3 bases; bases with no gene match: 6. Germline V gene lookup returns CDR1 SGHRS and CDR2 YFSETQ. This CDR3 spans 13 amino acids. TCRdb keeps only in-frame clones here, not all; method: immunoSEQ multiplex PCR. The sample lists about 47,000 clones; 80% were seen once. This TCR was recovered from a human donor with classical Hodgkin lymphoma. J is TRBJ2-7 and V is TRBV5-1; 7 nucleotides align to TRBD1. The sequenced sample was peripheral blood mononuclear cells (PBMCs), obtained before the fourth cycle of nivolumab. The CDR3 loop is CASSWNRGGEQYF. The CDR3 coding sequence is TGCGCCAGCAGCTGGAACAGGGGTGGCGAGCAGTACTTC.